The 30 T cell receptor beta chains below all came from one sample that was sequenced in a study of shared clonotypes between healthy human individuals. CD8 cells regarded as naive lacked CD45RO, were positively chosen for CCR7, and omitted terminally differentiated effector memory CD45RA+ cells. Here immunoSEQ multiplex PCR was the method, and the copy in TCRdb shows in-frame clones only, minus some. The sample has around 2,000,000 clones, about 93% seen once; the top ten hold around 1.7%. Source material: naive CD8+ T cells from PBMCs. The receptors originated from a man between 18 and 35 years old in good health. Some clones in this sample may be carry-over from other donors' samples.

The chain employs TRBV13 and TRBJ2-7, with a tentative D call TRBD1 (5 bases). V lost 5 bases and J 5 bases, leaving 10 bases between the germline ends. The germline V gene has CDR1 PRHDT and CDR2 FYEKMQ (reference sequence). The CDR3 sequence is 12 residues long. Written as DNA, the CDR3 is TGTGCCAGCAGCCAAGGGGCTAACGAGCAGTACTTC. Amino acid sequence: CASSQGANEQYF.

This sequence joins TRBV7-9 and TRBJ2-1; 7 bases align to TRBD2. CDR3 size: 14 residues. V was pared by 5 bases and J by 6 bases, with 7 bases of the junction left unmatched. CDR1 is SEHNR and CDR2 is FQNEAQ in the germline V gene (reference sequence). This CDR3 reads CASSRGSRGNEQFF. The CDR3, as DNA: TGTGCCAGCAGCCGCGGGAGTCGTGGCAATGAGCAGTTCTTC.

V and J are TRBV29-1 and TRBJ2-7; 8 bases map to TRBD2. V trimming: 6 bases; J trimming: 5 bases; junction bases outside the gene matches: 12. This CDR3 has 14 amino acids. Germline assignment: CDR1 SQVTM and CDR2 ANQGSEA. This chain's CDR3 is CSVLAGSSWNEQYF. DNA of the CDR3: TGCAGCGTCTTAGCGGGATCCTCATGGAACGAGCAGTACTTC.

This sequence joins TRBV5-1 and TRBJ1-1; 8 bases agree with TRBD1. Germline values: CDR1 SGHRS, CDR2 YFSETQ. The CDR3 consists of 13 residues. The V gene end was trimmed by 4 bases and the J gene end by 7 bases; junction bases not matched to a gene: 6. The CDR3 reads CASSLGDRGEAFF. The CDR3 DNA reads TGCGCCAGCAGCCTCGGAGACAGGGGTGAAGCTTTCTTT.

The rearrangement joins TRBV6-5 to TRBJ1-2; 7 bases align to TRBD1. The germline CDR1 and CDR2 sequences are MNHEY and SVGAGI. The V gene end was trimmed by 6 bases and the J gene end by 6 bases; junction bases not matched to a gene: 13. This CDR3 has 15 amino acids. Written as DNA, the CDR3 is TGTGCCAGCAGGAGACAGGGTTTTCATCGGGATGGCTACACCTTC. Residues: CASRRQGFHRDGYTF.

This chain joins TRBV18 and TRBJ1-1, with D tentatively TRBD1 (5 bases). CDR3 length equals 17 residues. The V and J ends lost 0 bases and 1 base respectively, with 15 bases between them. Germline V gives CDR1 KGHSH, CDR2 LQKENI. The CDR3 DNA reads TGTGCCAGCTCACCACCGGGTGGTGGGCAGGGGAACACTGAAGCTTTCTTT. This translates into CASSPPGGGQGNTEAFF.

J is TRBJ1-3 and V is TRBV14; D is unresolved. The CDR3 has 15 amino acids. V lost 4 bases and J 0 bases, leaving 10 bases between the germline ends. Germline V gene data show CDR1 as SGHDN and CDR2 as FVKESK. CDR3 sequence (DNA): TGTGCCAGCAGCCCCGGACGGCTCTCTGGAAACACCATATATTTT. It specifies CASSPGRLSGNTIYF.

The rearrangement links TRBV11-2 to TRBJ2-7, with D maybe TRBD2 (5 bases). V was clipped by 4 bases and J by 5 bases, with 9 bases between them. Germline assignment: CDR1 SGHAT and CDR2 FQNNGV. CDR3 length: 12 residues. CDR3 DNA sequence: TGTGCCAGCAGCTCGGTCGGGGACGAGCAGTACTTC. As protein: CASSSVGDEQYF.

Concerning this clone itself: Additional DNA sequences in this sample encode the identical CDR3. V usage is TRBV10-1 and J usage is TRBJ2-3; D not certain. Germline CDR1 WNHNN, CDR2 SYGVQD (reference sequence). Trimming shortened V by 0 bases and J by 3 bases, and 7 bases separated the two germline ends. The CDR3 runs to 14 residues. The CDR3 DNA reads TGCGCCAGCAGTGAGTCCAGACCAACAGATACGCAGTATTTT. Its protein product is CASSESRPTDTQYF.

CDR3: CASSLGRSVEAFF. CDR3 DNA sequence: TGTGCCAGCAGCTTAGGACGGTCAGTGGAAGCTTTCTTT. The genes are TRBV11-2 and TRBJ1-1; D is unclear. V was trimmed by 1 base and J by 8 bases, leaving 11 bases between them. Germline CDR1 and CDR2: SGHAT and FQNNGV. The CDR3 is 13 residues long.

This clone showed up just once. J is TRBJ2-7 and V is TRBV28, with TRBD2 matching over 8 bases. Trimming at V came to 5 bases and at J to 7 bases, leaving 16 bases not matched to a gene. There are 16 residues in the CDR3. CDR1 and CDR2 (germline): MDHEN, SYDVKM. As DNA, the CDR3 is TGTGCCAGCAGTACACTTAGCGGGACCCCTTTCCGAGAGCAGTACTTC. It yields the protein CASSTLSGTPFREQYF.

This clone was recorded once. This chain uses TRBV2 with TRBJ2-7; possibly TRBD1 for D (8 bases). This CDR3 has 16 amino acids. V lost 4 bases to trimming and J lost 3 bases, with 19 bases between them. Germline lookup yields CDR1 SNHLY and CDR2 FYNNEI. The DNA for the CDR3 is TGTGCCAGCAGTGCTGTAACAGGGGGGGAGGTCTACGAGCAGTACTTC. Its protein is CASSAVTGGEVYEQYF.

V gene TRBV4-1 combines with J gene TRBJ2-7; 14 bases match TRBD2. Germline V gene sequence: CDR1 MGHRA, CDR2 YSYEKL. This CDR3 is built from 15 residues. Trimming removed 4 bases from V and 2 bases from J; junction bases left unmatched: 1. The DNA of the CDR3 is TGCGCCAGCAGCCTGGGACTAGCGGGGGCCTACGAGCAGTACTTC. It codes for CASSLGLAGAYEQYF.

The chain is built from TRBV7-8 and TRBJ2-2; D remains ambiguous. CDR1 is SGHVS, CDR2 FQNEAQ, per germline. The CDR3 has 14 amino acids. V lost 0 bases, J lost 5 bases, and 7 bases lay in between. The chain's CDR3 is CASSLARGTGELFF. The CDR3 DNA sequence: TGTGCCAGCAGCTTAGCGCGTGGGACCGGGGAGCTGTTTTTT.

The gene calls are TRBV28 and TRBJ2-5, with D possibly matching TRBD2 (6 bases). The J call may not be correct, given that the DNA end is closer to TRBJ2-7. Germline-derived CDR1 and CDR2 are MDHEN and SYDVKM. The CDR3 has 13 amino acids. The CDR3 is CASRRGMAYEQYF. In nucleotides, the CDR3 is TGTGCCAGCCGTCGCGGGATGGCATACGAGCAGTACTTC.

The CDR3 sequence: CASSLTWGGDTEAFF. Here the CDR3 DNA reads TGCGCCAGCAGCCTCACCTGGGGTGGTGACACTGAAGCTTTCTTT. The rearrangement joins TRBV4-3 to TRBJ1-1; D is undetermined. The CDR3 length is 15 residues. Germline assignment: CDR1 LGHNA and CDR2 YSLEER. The germline V and J ends were trimmed by 4 bases and 3 bases, with 15 bases remaining between them.

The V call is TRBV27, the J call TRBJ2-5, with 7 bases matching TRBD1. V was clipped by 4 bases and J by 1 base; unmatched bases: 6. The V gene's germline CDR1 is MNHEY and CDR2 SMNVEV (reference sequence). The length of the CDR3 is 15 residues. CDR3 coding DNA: TGTGCCAGCAGTTCGACGGGACAGTCCCAAGAGACCCAGTACTTC. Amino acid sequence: CASSSTGQSQETQYF.

In nucleotides, the CDR3 is TGTGCCAGCAGTCCTCCGTGGGGAGTAGATGGCTACACCTTC. Protein sequence: CASSPPWGVDGYTF. J is TRBJ1-2 and V is TRBV28; unclear D gene. The CDR3 covers 14 residues. Germline values: CDR1 MDHEN, CDR2 SYDVKM. V lost 5 bases to trimming and J lost 6 bases, with 16 bases between them.

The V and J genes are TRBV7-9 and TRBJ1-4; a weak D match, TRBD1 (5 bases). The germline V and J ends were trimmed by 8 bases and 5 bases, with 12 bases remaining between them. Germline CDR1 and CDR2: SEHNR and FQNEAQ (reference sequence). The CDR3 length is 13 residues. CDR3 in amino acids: CASAGHGNEKLFF. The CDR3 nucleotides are TGTGCCAGCGCTGGACATGGCAATGAAAAACTGTTTTTT. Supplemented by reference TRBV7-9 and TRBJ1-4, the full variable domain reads DTGVSQNPRHKITKRGQNVTFRCDPISEHNRLYWYRQTLGQGPEFLTYFQNEAQLEKSRLLSDRFSAERPKGSFSTLEIQRTEQGDSAMYLCASAGHGNEKLFFGSGTQLSVL.

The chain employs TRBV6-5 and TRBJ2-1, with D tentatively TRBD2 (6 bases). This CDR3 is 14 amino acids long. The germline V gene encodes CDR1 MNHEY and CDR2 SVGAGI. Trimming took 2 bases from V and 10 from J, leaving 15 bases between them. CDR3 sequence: CASSYAGTAAEQFF. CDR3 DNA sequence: TGTGCCAGCAGTTACGCTGGGACTGCCGCGGAGCAGTTCTTC.

CDR3 protein: CAVSSTGGSYEQYF. The CDR3 DNA sequence: TGTGCCGTTTCTTCGACCGGGGGCTCCTACGAGCAGTACTTC. The gene calls are TRBV27 and TRBJ2-7, with D perhaps matching TRBD2 (6 bases). This CDR3 region has 14 residues. Germline V lookup: CDR1 MNHEY, CDR2 SMNVEV (reference sequence). Trimming took 11 bases from V and 0 from J, leaving 17 bases between them.

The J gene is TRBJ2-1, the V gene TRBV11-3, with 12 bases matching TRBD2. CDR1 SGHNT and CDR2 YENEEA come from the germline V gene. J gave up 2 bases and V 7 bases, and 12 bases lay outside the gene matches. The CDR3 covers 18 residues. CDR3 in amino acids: CASKLSGTSGFTYNEQFF. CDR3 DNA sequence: TGTGCCAGCAAACTCAGTGGGACTAGCGGGTTTACCTACAATGAGCAGTTCTTC.

CDR3 amino acids: CASSQVIEKGYEQYF. The CDR3 nucleotides are TGCGCCAGCAGCCAAGTGATAGAAAAAGGGTACGAGCAGTACTTC. This chain joins TRBV4-3 and TRBJ2-7; D call uncertain. The V gene's germline CDR1 is LGHNA and CDR2 YSLEER. The CDR3 is 15 residues long. Deletions cut 1 base from V and 4 bases from J, with 14 bases between.

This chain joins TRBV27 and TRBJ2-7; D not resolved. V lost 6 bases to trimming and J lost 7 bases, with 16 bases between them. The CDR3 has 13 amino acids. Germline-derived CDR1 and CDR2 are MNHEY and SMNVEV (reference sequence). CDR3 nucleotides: TGTGCCAGCAGACCGAGGCTCTTTTCTGAGCAGTACTTC. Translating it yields CASRPRLFSEQYF.

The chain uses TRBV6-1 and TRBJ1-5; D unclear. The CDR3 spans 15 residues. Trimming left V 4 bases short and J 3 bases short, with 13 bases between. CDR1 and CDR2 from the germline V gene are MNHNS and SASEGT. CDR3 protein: CASSAPRGYNQPQHF. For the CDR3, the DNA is TGTGCCAGCAGTGCCCCACGAGGGTACAATCAGCCCCAGCATTTT.

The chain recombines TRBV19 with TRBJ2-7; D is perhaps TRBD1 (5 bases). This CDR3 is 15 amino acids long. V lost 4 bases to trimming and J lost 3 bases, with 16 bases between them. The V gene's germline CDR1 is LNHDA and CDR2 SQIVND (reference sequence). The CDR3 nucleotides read TGTGCCAGTAGTACTATGTCAGGGTGGAGCTACGAGCAGTACTTC. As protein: CASSTMSGWSYEQYF. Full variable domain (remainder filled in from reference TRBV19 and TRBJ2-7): DGGITQSPKYLFRKEGQNVTLSCEQNLNHDAMYWYRQDPGQGLRLIYYSQIVNDFQKGDIAEGYSVSREKKESFPLTVTSAQKNPTAFYLCASSTMSGWSYEQYFGPGTRLTVT.

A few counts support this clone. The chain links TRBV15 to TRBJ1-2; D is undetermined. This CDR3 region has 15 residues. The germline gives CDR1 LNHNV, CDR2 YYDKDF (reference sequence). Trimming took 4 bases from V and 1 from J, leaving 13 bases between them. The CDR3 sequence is CATSMNGGFNYGYTF. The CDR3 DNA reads TGTGCCACCAGCATGAATGGTGGGTTTAACTATGGCTACACCTTC.

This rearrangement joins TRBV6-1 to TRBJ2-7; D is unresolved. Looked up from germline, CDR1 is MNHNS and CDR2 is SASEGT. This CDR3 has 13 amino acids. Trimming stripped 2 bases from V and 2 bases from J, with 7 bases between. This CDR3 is CASSEWVTYEQYF. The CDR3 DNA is TGTGCCAGCAGTGAATGGGTAACCTACGAGCAGTACTTC.

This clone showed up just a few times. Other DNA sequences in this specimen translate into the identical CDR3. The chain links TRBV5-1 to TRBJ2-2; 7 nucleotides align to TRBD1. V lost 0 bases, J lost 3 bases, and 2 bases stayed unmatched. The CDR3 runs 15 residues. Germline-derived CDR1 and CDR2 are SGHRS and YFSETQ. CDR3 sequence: CASSLGQGDTGELFF. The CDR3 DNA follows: TGCGCCAGCAGCTTGGGACAGGGAGACACCGGGGAGCTGTTTTTT.

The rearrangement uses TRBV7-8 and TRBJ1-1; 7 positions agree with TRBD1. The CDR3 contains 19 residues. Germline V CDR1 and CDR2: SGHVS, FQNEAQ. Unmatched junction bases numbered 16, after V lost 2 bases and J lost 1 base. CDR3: CASSLPPTGTARRNTEAFF. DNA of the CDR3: TGTGCCAGCAGCTTACCCCCGACAGGGACCGCCAGGAGGAACACTGAAGCTTTCTTT.